This TCR beta chain was sequenced during a study of PD-L1 blockade in urothelial cancer. Study-level information: Blood drawn 3 weeks (second dose) and 6 weeks after treatment start was analyzed.

This clone appeared a single time. Repertoires were generated with immunoSEQ multiplex PCR, while TCRdb's copy carries only in-frame clones and drops some. The table lists some 80,000 clones, about nine tenths of them singletons. Per the germline V gene, CDR1 is SGDLS and CDR2 is YYNGEE. The CDR3 runs 15 residues. V dropped 0 bases and J dropped 8 bases, with 17 bases sitting between them. The TCR originated in a woman in her 70s with urothelial cancer. The input for sequencing was PBMCs, taken around atezolizumab (anti-PD-L1) treatment. The V gene is TRBV9, the J gene TRBJ1-1; TRBD1 might be the D (6 bases). CDR3 DNA sequence: TGTGCCAGCAGCGTAGACCCGACCGGGACAACGGAAGCTTTCTTT. Translation gives CASSVDPTGTTEAFF.